These 5 T cell receptor beta chains share one sample of origin, sequenced in a study of T cell responses to AZD1222 COVID-19 vaccine. Method: immunoSEQ multiplex PCR; TCRdb's copy keeps in-frame clones and lacks some. The sample holds roughly 53,000 clones; more than 80% are singletons and the top ten take approximately 20%. The sample was peripheral blood, taken on day 0 of MenACWY control vaccination. The receptors come from an adult in good health.

This clone has a handful of counts. The chain couples TRBV5-4 to TRBJ1-2; D is unclear. Per germline, CDR1 SGHNT and CDR2 YYREEE (reference sequence). Trimming removed 4 bases at V and 8 bases at J, with 15 bases between. There are 13 residues in the CDR3. The DNA for the CDR3 is TGTGCCAGCAGCAACCCTGCAGGCTTCGGCTACACCTTC. Translation gives CASSNPAGFGYTF.

The chain links TRBV9 to TRBJ2-7; 10 bases map to TRBD2. The CDR3 is 15 residues long. The germline V gene has CDR1 SGDLS and CDR2 YYNGEE. V shed 0 bases, J shed 2 bases, and the junction held 2 bases outside the gene matches. Here the CDR3 DNA reads TGTGCCAGCAGCGTAGCCCTAGCGGGAGCCTACGAGCAGTACTTC. Protein product: CASSVALAGAYEQYF.

The rearrangement uses TRBV6-5 and TRBJ1-1; D gene uncertain. Germline CDR1 and CDR2: MNHEY and SVGAGI. This CDR3 is built from 13 residues. V lost 3 bases, J lost 1 base, and 6 bases lay in between. The CDR3 DNA is TGTGCCAGCAGTTATACACGGAACACTGAAGCTTTCTTT. This encodes CASSYTRNTEAFF.

The rearrangement links TRBV9 to TRBJ1-1; D is ambiguous. Looked up from germline, CDR1 is SGDLS and CDR2 is YYNGEE. Trimming shortened V by 0 bases and J by 1 base, and 10 bases separated the two germline ends. This CDR3 is built from 15 residues. The CDR3 loop reads CASSVDGKWNTEAFF. The CDR3 DNA reads TGTGCCAGCAGCGTAGATGGGAAATGGAACACTGAAGCTTTCTTT.

This clone was counted a single time. As DNA, the CDR3 is TGTGCCAGCAGATCGGGACAGGGCGACTATGGCTACACCTTC. This gives the protein CASRSGQGDYGYTF. The V call is TRBV6-5, the J call TRBJ1-2, with 9 bases that match TRBD1. This CDR3 is 14 amino acids long. The V gene end was trimmed by 6 bases and the J gene end by 3 bases; junction bases not matched to a gene: 5. Germline assignment: CDR1 MNHEY and CDR2 SVGAGI.